These 27 T cell receptor beta chains originate from one sample sequenced in a study of radiation and T cells in renal cell carcinoma. Indicated time point: blood 2 weeks post-SBRT. Specified treatment: 15 Gy SBRT to primary tumor, nephrectomy 4 weeks later. Some clones are missing from TCRdb's copy, which holds only in-frame ones; the method was immunoSEQ multiplex PCR. Found here are fewer than 90,000 clones, 80% to 90% of them singletons; the top ten hold 20% to 25%. The input for sequencing was blood, taken from a patient whose treatment included radiotherapy and nephrectomy. All receptors come from a woman in her forties or fifties with renal cell carcinoma.

This rearrangement joins TRBV10-3 to TRBJ2-6; maybe TRBD1 (5 bases). The CDR3 extends over 18 amino acids. Germline V gene lookup returns CDR1 ENHRY and CDR2 SYGVKD. Trimming pared 3 bases from V and 1 base from J, leaving 16 bases between. CDR3 sequence reads: CAISEKGYHGSGANVLTF. Here the CDR3 DNA reads TGTGCCATCAGTGAAAAGGGGTATCACGGGTCTGGGGCCAACGTCCTGACTTTC.

The CDR3 reads CASSQEVVYEQYF. The CDR3 bases are TGCGCCAGCAGCCAAGAAGTAGTTTACGAGCAGTACTTC. The chain carries TRBV4-3 and TRBJ2-7, with D unresolved. The V gene's germline CDR1 is LGHNA and CDR2 YSLEER. The CDR3 has 13 amino acids. The germline V and J ends were trimmed by 0 bases and 4 bases, with 7 bases remaining between them.

The chain is built from TRBV5-1 and TRBJ1-3, with D perhaps TRBD1 (6 bases). The germline gives CDR1 SGHRS, CDR2 YFSETQ. V was clipped by 0 bases and J by 2 bases, with 12 bases between them. This CDR3 comprises 16 residues. The chain's CDR3 is CASSLVAWGPGNTIYF. The CDR3 DNA reads TGCGCCAGCAGCTTGGTTGCCTGGGGGCCTGGAAACACCATATATTTT.

The chain combines TRBV7-8 with TRBJ1-5, with D tentatively TRBD1 (5 bases). The V and J ends lost 4 bases and 4 bases respectively, with 11 bases between them. The V gene's germline CDR1 is SGHVS and CDR2 FQNEAQ. The CDR3 runs 14 residues. DNA for the CDR3: TGTGCCAGCAGCTCACCCAGGGAAAATCAGCCCCAGCATTTT. It is translated as CASSSPRENQPQHF.

This clone came up once. This chain joins TRBV5-1 and TRBJ1-4; 9 bases fit TRBD1. The CDR3 contains 15 residues. The germline V gene encodes CDR1 SGHRS and CDR2 YFSETQ. The junction had 5 bases not matched to a gene; V was cut back by 2 bases and J by 6 bases. The CDR3 sequence is CASSLQGADDEKLFF. The CDR3 DNA follows: TGCGCCAGCAGCTTACAGGGGGCGGATGATGAAAAACTGTTTTTT.

V is TRBV18 and J is TRBJ1-1; no firm D call. Germline CDR1 is KGHSH and CDR2 is LQKENI. Trimming pared 1 base from V and 0 bases from J, leaving 15 bases between. CDR3 length: 17 residues. The CDR3 loop reads CASSPRWGEIMNTEAFF. CDR3 sequence (DNA): TGTGCCAGCTCACCACGATGGGGAGAGATCATGAACACTGAAGCTTTCTTT.

V and J are TRBV14 and TRBJ1-5; 10 bases align to TRBD1. The CDR3 spans 15 residues. Trimming at V came to 1 base and at J to 7 bases, leaving 4 bases not matched to a gene. The germline V gene encodes CDR1 SGHDN and CDR2 FVKESK. CDR3 DNA: TGTGCCAGCAGCCAAGGGGGGGACAGGGGACAGCCCCAGCATTTT. Protein product: CASSQGGDRGQPQHF.

This clone was detected once. The chain couples TRBV5-4 to TRBJ1-1; D remains unclear. This CDR3 comprises 13 residues. V dropped 1 base and J dropped 1 base, with 5 bases sitting between them. Germline V gene lookup returns CDR1 SGHNT and CDR2 YYREEE (reference sequence). This chain's CDR3 is CASSLLKNTEAFF. The CDR3 coding sequence is TGTGCCAGCAGCTTGTTGAAGAACACTGAAGCTTTCTTT.

This chain links TRBV7-2 with TRBJ2-5; possibly TRBD1 for D (6 bases). Germline V gives CDR1 SGHTA, CDR2 FQGNSA. Trimming left V 4 bases short and J 0 bases short, with 12 bases between. The CDR3 totals 15 residues. CDR3 region: CASSSSGQNQETQYF. The CDR3 DNA reads as TGTGCCAGCAGCTCGTCAGGACAGAACCAAGAGACCCAGTACTTC.

This clone was seen a single time. The chain couples TRBV2 to TRBJ1-5, with D unresolved. Germline lookup yields CDR1 SNHLY and CDR2 FYNNEI. V lost 4 bases and J 1 base, leaving 8 bases between the germline ends. This CDR3 has 14 residues. The CDR3, as DNA: TGTGCCAGCAGTGCGGAGATAAGCAATCAGCCCCAGCATTTT. Translation gives CASSAEISNQPQHF.

This chain links TRBV18 with TRBJ2-5, with D unclear. Germline V CDR1 and CDR2: KGHSH, LQKENI. V was shortened by 1 base and J by 2 bases, with 11 bases between the two germline ends. This CDR3 region has 15 residues. The CDR3 is CASSPREGIQETQYF. The CDR3 DNA reads TGTGCCAGCTCACCACGCGAAGGGATACAAGAGACCCAGTACTTC.

DNA for the CDR3: TGTGCCAGCAGCACCACGGGGACTAGCGGGAAAGAGACCCAGTACTTC. This sequence encodes CASSTTGTSGKETQYF. J is TRBJ2-5 and V is TRBV7-9; 13 bases align to TRBD2. CDR3 length: 16 residues. Per germline, CDR1 SEHNR and CDR2 FQNEAQ (reference sequence). V dropped 5 bases and J dropped 3; count of bases not matched to a gene: 6.

V usage is TRBV18 and J usage is TRBJ2-5, with D uncertain. V lost 1 base, J lost 4 bases, and 13 bases lay in between. The CDR3 covers 15 residues. Germline V gene lookup returns CDR1 KGHSH and CDR2 LQKENI. The CDR3 DNA reads as TGTGCCAGCTCACCACGTCTTCGGCGGCTAGAGACCCAGTACTTC. Encoded protein: CASSPRLRRLETQYF.

V usage is TRBV5-1 and J usage is TRBJ2-7; TRBD1 aligns across 11 bases. J gave up 6 bases and V 4 bases, and 6 bases lay outside the gene matches. Germline lookup yields CDR1 SGHRS and CDR2 YFSETQ. The CDR3 contains 14 residues. The CDR3 loop is CASSDRDRGFEQYF. The CDR3 DNA sequence: TGCGCCAGCAGCGACCGGGACAGGGGGTTCGAGCAGTACTTC.

The genes are TRBV19 and TRBJ2-3; tentatively, D is TRBD1 (6 bases). This CDR3 is built from 18 residues. The V end was cut by 0 bases, the J end by 2 bases, with 18 bases between. CDR1 is LNHDA and CDR2 is SQIVND in the germline V gene (reference sequence). In DNA, the CDR3 is TGTGCCAGTAGTATAGAGGGCCCAGGGGATCGGGCCACAGATACGCAGTATTTT. This codes for CASSIEGPGDRATDTQYF. Complete variable domain (other parts from reference TRBV19 and TRBJ2-3): DGGITQSPKYLFRKEGQNVTLSCEQNLNHDAMYWYRQDPGQGLRLIYYSQIVNDFQKGDIAEGYSVSREKKESFPLTVTSAQKNPTAFYLCASSIEGPGDRATDTQYFGPGTRLTVL.

This chain uses TRBV19 with TRBJ2-2; TRBD1 matches at 9 bases. This CDR3 is built from 15 residues. Germline V gives CDR1 LNHDA, CDR2 SQIVND (reference sequence). J lost 4 bases, V lost 5 bases, and 5 bases had no gene match. The CDR3, as DNA: TGTGCCAGTAGTTACAGGGGGCGCGGCACCGGGGAGCTGTTTTTT. Protein sequence: CASSYRGRGTGELFF.

The chain recombines TRBV7-3 with TRBJ1-1; TRBD1 is a possible D gene (6 bases). The CDR3 sequence is 14 residues long. Germline V lookup: CDR1 SGHTA, CDR2 FQGTGA. The V and J ends lost 1 base and 6 bases respectively, with 12 bases between them. CDR3 in amino acids: CASSLKGDFAEAFF. The CDR3 DNA follows: TGTGCCAGCAGCTTAAAGGGGGATTTCGCTGAAGCTTTCTTT.

The J gene is TRBJ1-5, the V gene TRBV21-1; the table gives TRBD1 as D, unverified against the DNA. TRBV21-1 is reported as a pseudogene. The CDR3 contains 19 residues. This CDR3 is CASSKAGTAYLDINQPQHF. CDR3 DNA: TGTGCCAGCAGCAAAGCAGGGACAGCTTACTTAGACATCAATCAGCCCCAGCATTTT.

Ten or more counts support this clone. The V gene is TRBV5-8, the J gene TRBJ1-2; D is ambiguous. V lost 4 bases and J 7 bases, leaving 20 bases between the germline ends. Germline V gives CDR1 SGHTS, CDR2 YDEGEE. This CDR3 has 15 residues. This CDR3 is CASSPVPWFLGGYTF. CDR3 DNA sequence: TGTGCCAGCAGCCCGGTTCCCTGGTTCTTAGGTGGCTACACCTTC. Supplemented by reference TRBV5-8 and TRBJ1-2, the full variable domain reads EAGVTQSPTHLIKTRGQQATLRCSPISGHTSVYWYQQALGLGLQFLLWYDEGEERNRGNFPPRFSGRQFPNYSSELNVNALELEDSALYLCASSPVPWFLGGYTFGSGTRLTVV.

This clone has just one count. The rearrangement uses TRBV4-3 and TRBJ2-5; TRBD1 matches 8 bases. This CDR3 spans 16 amino acids. The germline V gene encodes CDR1 LGHNA and CDR2 YSLEER. J was trimmed by 7 bases and V by 1 base; bases with no gene match: 11. Here the CDR3 DNA reads TGCGCCAGCAGCCAAGGTGGGACAGGCAGCCGTGGGACCCAGTACTTC. Protein sequence: CASSQGGTGSRGTQYF.

The chain carries TRBV7-2 and TRBJ2-3, with TRBD2 identical over 7 bases. CDR1 is SGHTA and CDR2 is FQGNSA in the germline V gene. The CDR3 is made up of 12 amino acids. With V trimmed by 2 bases and J by 10 bases, 3 bases remained unmatched. In DNA, the CDR3 is TGTGCCAGCAGCTTACGGGGGAGGGCGCAGTATTTT. Translation: CASSLRGRAQYF.

This sequence joins TRBV5-1 and TRBJ2-1; a weak D match, TRBD1 (6 bases). Looked up from germline, CDR1 is SGHRS and CDR2 is YFSETQ. Trimming stripped 2 bases from V and 8 bases from J, with 11 bases between. This CDR3 is 13 amino acids long. CDR3 coding DNA: TGCGCCAGCAGCTTACAGGGTCCGGATGAGCAGTTCTTC. Translated: CASSLQGPDEQFF.

This chain connects TRBV6-5 to TRBJ2-7, with 8 bases lining up with TRBD2. J gave up 2 bases and V 0 bases, and 3 bases lay outside the gene matches. The CDR3 is 15 residues long. CDR1 and CDR2 from the germline V gene are MNHEY and SVGAGI. In nucleotides, the CDR3 is TGTGCCAGCAGTTACTCGACTAGCGCAACCTACGAGCAGTACTTC. Translating it yields CASSYSTSATYEQYF.

The chain links TRBV5-1 to TRBJ2-7; D tentatively reads TRBD1 or TRBD2 (5 bases each). The germline CDR1 and CDR2 sequences are SGHRS and YFSETQ. Trimming pared 0 bases from V and 5 bases from J, leaving 9 bases between. This CDR3 spans 13 amino acids. The CDR3 DNA reads TGCGCCAGCAGCTTGGCCCGGGACGACGAGCAGTACTTC. It translates to CASSLARDDEQYF.

The gene calls are TRBV4-1 and TRBJ2-1; 12 bases agree with TRBD2. From germline, CDR1 is MGHRA and CDR2 YSYEKL. This CDR3 has 19 amino acids. The V gene end was trimmed by 2 bases and the J gene end by 4 bases; junction bases not matched to a gene: 12. The CDR3 bases are TGCGCCAGCAGCCAACAGGCTTTAGGACTAGCGGGGTATTACAATGAGCAGTTCTTC. This translates into CASSQQALGLAGYYNEQFF.

J is TRBJ2-1 and V is TRBV11-2; D gene unclear. The CDR3 is 15 residues long. Trimming took off 2 bases at V and 0 bases at J, with 8 bases between the two ends. Germline values: CDR1 SGHAT, CDR2 FQNNGV. Written as DNA, the CDR3 is TGTGCCAGCAGCTTACTGCTGAGCTCCTACAATGAGCAGTTCTTC. It translates to CASSLLLSSYNEQFF.

The CDR3 loop reads CASSLSTSGGADGELFF. DNA of the CDR3: TGCGCCAGCAGCTTATCAACTAGCGGGGGGGCCGACGGGGAGCTGTTTTTT. The chain links TRBV5-1 to TRBJ2-2, with 13 positions matching TRBD2. This CDR3 comprises 17 residues. Germline-derived CDR1 and CDR2 are SGHRS and YFSETQ. The ends lost 2 bases at V and 7 bases at J; junction bases unmatched: 8.